This TCR beta chain was recorded in a study of response to subunit inactivated influenza vaccine. Each CDR3 protein gets one entry after TCRdb re-called the RT-PCR reads with MiXCR. Of more than 500,000 distinct CDR3 sequences listed, 10% to 12% are singletons. The germline gives CDR1 MNHNS, CDR2 SASEGT. V was pared by 9 bases and J by 1 base, with 12 bases between. The CDR3 runs to 13 residues. A further study also used this sample, focusing on T cells expressing NK-cell markers. That study adds: What made the TCR beta cDNA was 5'RACE template switching with UMIs.

The specimen was PBMCs from blood, collected on the day of vaccination. The receptor's source is a man aged 50 to 60 who received an inactivated influenza vaccine. The V call is TRBV6-1, the J call TRBJ1-1, with D perhaps matching TRBD1 (5 bases). CDR3 loop: CASNDQGNTEAFF. CDR3 DNA: TGTGCCAGTAACGATCAGGGGAACACTGAAGCTTTCTTT.